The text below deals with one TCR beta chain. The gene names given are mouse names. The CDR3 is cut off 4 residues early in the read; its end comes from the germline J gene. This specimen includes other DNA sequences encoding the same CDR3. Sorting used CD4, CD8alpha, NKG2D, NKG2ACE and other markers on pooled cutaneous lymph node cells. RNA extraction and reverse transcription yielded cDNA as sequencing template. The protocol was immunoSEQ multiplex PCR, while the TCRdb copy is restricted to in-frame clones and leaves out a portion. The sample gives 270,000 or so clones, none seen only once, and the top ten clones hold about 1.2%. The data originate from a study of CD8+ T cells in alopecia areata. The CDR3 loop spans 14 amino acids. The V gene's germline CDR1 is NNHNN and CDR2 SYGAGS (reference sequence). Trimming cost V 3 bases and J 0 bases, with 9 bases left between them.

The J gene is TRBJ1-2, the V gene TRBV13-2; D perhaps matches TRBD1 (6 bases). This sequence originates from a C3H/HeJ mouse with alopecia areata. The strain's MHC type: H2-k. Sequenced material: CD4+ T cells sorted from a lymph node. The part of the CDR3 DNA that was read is TGTGCCAGCGGTGTCAGGGGTGCAAACTCC. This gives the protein CASGVRGANS. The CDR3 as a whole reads CASGVRGANSDYTF.